The following is a T cell receptor (beta chain) sequence with its context. Its antigen is as yet unknown. The sample is drawn from a study of T cell responses to AZD1222 COVID-19 vaccine. Germline CDR1 SGHVS, CDR2 FQNEAQ. Losses at the gene ends were 4 bases for V and 2 bases for J; bases not matched to a gene: 13. This CDR3 spans 17 amino acids. Generated by immunoSEQ multiplex PCR, the TCRdb table keeps only in-frame clones and is missing some. The data show over 100,000 clones, 85% to 95% seen once. Study-wide results and limits: Repertoire sampling occurred only after the peak T cell response. Of the AZD1222 recipients, only 5 to 7 were seropositive at baseline. White British people made up most donors, females outnumbered males, and clonal diversity was possibly underestimated. After two AZD1222 doses, spike-specific TCR breadth and depth rose versus day 0.

The genes are TRBV7-8 and TRBJ2-7; TRBD2 matches at 8 bases. Sequencing was performed on peripheral blood, taken on day 0 of AZD1222 vaccination. The receptor's source is an adult in good health. CDR3 in amino acids: CASSSGGGRDPTYEQYF. CDR3 in DNA: TGTGCCAGCAGCTCCGGGGGGGGCAGGGACCCTACCTACGAGCAGTACTTC. The variable domain in full, with the rest retrieved from reference TRBV7-8 and TRBJ2-7, is GAGVSQSPRYKVAKRGQDVALRCDPISGHVSLFWYQQALGQGPEFLTYFQNEAQLDKSGLPSDRFFAERPEGSVSTLKIQRTQQEDSAVYLCASSSGGGRDPTYEQYFGPGTRLTVT.